The 21 T cell receptor beta chains given below trace back to one sample, sequenced in a study of OX40 agonist ivuxolimab in advanced cancers. Data came from immunoSEQ multiplex PCR; TCRdb stores just in-frame clones and leaves some out. Of about 16,000 clones listed, roughly 81% are singletons. The sequences come from CD4+ or CD8+ T cells sorted from blood, collected in a trial of the OX40 agonist ivuxolimab. Receptors were obtained from an adult with an advanced solid tumor such as melanoma, head and neck, liver or kidney cancer.

V and J are TRBV10-3 and TRBJ2-7; 12 nucleotides line up with TRBD1. The CDR3 totals 14 residues. Trimming at V came to 6 bases and at J to 5 bases, leaving 5 bases not matched to a gene. Germline V gene sequence: CDR1 ENHRY, CDR2 SYGVKD. The CDR3 coding sequence is TGTGCCATCAGACCTGGGACAGGGGGCGACGAGCAGTACTTC. It specifies CAIRPGTGGDEQYF.

The rearrangement links TRBV5-1 to TRBJ2-7; no definite D call. Germline lookup yields CDR1 SGHRS and CDR2 YFSETQ. The ends were cut back, 3 bases at V and 7 bases at J, with 8 bases in the middle. The CDR3 runs 11 residues. The CDR3: CASSSGLEQYF. The CDR3 bases are TGCGCCAGCAGCTCCGGCCTGGAGCAGTACTTC.

The V and J genes are TRBV7-9 and TRBJ1-5; D ambiguous. CDR1 is SEHNR and CDR2 is FQNEAQ in the germline V gene (reference sequence). The CDR3 loop spans 12 amino acids. The V gene lost 6 bases and the J gene lost 1 base, with 4 bases spanning the gap. In DNA form, the CDR3 reads TGTGCCAGCAGTGGAAGCAATCAGCCCCAGCATTTT. This gives the protein CASSGSNQPQHF.

The chain recombines TRBV19 with TRBJ1-5; maybe TRBD1 (6 bases). This CDR3 is built from 15 residues. V was pared by 6 bases and J by 7 bases, with 19 bases between. The germline V gene has CDR1 LNHDA and CDR2 SQIVND (reference sequence). CDR3 nucleotide sequence: TGTGCCAGTAGACTTATATCAGGGGTTGGGCAGCCCCAGCATTTT. As protein: CASRLISGVGQPQHF.

This clone was seen just once. This chain links TRBV19 with TRBJ2-7; D might be TRBD1 (5 bases). Germline assignment: CDR1 LNHDA and CDR2 SQIVND (reference sequence). CDR3 length: 13 amino acids. Trimming took off 5 bases at V and 4 bases at J, with 12 bases between the two ends. CDR3 residues: CASSLDRFYEQYF. The DNA of the CDR3 is TGTGCCAGTAGTCTCGACAGATTTTACGAGCAGTACTTC.

This clone is labeled as medium-sized. This chain joins TRBV5-6 and TRBJ1-4; D not resolved. The germline CDR1 and CDR2 sequences are SGHDT and YYEEEE. Trimming took off 2 bases at V and 0 bases at J, with 17 bases between the two ends. This CDR3 is built from 18 residues. The CDR3 region is CASSLGERAVATNEKLFF. The CDR3 nucleotides are TGTGCCAGCAGCTTAGGAGAACGAGCCGTTGCAACTAATGAAAAACTGTTTTTT.

V and J are TRBV2 and TRBJ2-7; D unresolved. CDR1 and CDR2 (germline): SNHLY, FYNNEI. Trimming removed 1 base at V and 0 bases at J, with 10 bases between. The length of the CDR3 is 15 residues. This chain's CDR3 is CASSEGVGPSYEQYF. The DNA for the CDR3 is TGTGCCAGCAGTGAAGGGGTAGGGCCCTCCTACGAGCAGTACTTC.

The rearrangement joins TRBV7-3 to TRBJ1-4; 8 positions agree with TRBD1. In germline, CDR1 is SGHTA, CDR2 FQGTGA. V was pared by 4 bases and J by 5 bases, with 9 bases of the junction left unmatched. The CDR3 length is 16 residues. The DNA of the CDR3 is TGTGCCAGCAGCTCCCCGGGACAGGTATTAAATGAAAAACTGTTTTTT. Its translation is CASSSPGQVLNEKLFF.

The chain combines TRBV4-3 with TRBJ1-1; TRBD1 aligns across 7 bases. With V trimmed by 0 bases and J by 8 bases, 9 bases remained unmatched. CDR3 length: 15 amino acids. Germline loops: CDR1 LGHNA, CDR2 YSLEER. The CDR3 bases are TGCGCCAGCAGCCAAGACAGGTGGGACAGCACAGAAGCTTTCTTT. Amino acids: CASSQDRWDSTEAFF.

V gene TRBV18 combines with J gene TRBJ2-7; 15 bases fit TRBD2. Germline trimming cut 3 bases from V and 2 bases from J; bases unmatched to any gene: 8. The CDR3 has 18 residues. From germline, CDR1 is KGHSH and CDR2 LQKENI. The CDR3 protein is CASSPPGLAGGRAYEQYF. The CDR3, as DNA: TGTGCCAGCTCACCCCCGGGACTAGCGGGAGGTCGGGCCTACGAGCAGTACTTC.

The CDR3 DNA reads TGCGCCAGTCGTAGGGGCACCCAAGAGACCCAGTACTTC. Its translation: CASRRGTQETQYF. The chain employs TRBV10-2 and TRBJ2-5; possibly TRBD1 for D (5 bases). The germline gives CDR1 WSHSY, CDR2 SAAADI. This CDR3 comprises 13 residues. Trimming removed 9 bases from V and 1 base from J, with 12 bases in between.

In this sample, this clone turned up once. The chain employs TRBV7-9 and TRBJ2-3; 7 bases fit TRBD1. The CDR3 sequence is 15 residues long. Trimming cost V 0 bases and J 2 bases; bases outside gene matches: 2. The V gene's germline CDR1 is SEHNR and CDR2 FQNEAQ (reference sequence). CDR3 sequence (DNA): TGTGCCAGCAGCTTAGCGACAGGGATCACAGATACGCAGTATTTT. It specifies CASSLATGITDTQYF.

This clone occurred once. The gene calls are TRBV5-4 and TRBJ1-1; D is possibly TRBD1 (5 bases). This CDR3 has 14 amino acids. Germline V gene sequence: CDR1 SGHNT, CDR2 YYREEE (reference sequence). Trimming took off 2 bases at V and 1 base at J, with 9 bases between the two ends. The CDR3 loop reads CASSFLGGNTEAFF. CDR3 nucleotide sequence: TGTGCCAGCAGCTTCTTGGGGGGGAACACTGAAGCTTTCTTT.

This chain connects TRBV11-2 to TRBJ2-1; no clear D gene. V lost 7 bases, J lost 4 bases, and 5 bases lay in between. Germline CDR1 and CDR2: SGHAT and FQNNGV. CDR3 length: 11 residues. The CDR3 sequence: CASNLYNEQFF. For the CDR3, the DNA is TGTGCCAGCAACCTTTACAATGAGCAGTTCTTC.

The V call is TRBV19, the J call TRBJ1-2; 9 positions agree with TRBD1. Germline CDR1 is LNHDA and CDR2 is SQIVND (reference sequence). This CDR3 contains 12 residues. The ends lost 8 bases at V and 8 bases at J; junction bases unmatched: 6. CDR3 region: CASLGQGKGYTF. DNA for the CDR3: TGTGCCAGTTTGGGACAGGGAAAGGGCTACACCTTC.

The table lists this clone with a count of one. A read error may account for a junction end that differs from germline. The V call is TRBV9, the J call TRBJ2-1; 16 nucleotides agree with TRBD2. The CDR3 sequence is 14 residues long. Germline CDR1 reads SGDLS; CDR2 reads YYNGEE. Here the CDR3 DNA reads TGTGCCAGCAGCGCCGAGGGACTAGCGGGAGGGGAACTCTTC. Protein: CASSAEGLAGGELF.

This clone was seen a single time. The chain links TRBV7-9 to TRBJ2-6, with 7 nucleotides matching TRBD1. Germline CDR1 SEHNR, CDR2 FQNEAQ (reference sequence). Trimming at V came to 4 bases and at J to 2 bases, leaving 8 bases not matched to a gene. There are 17 residues in the CDR3. As DNA, the CDR3 is TGTGCCAGCAGCTGGACCGACAGGGACGCTGGGGCCAACGTCCTGACTTTC. It translates to CASSWTDRDAGANVLTF.

The gene calls are TRBV6-5 and TRBJ1-2; 7 nucleotides agree with TRBD1. The CDR3 is 14 residues long. V was clipped by 6 bases and J by 7 bases; unmatched bases: 11. Germline V gives CDR1 MNHEY, CDR2 SVGAGI. CDR3 loop: CASSTAGGGSGYTF. The CDR3, as DNA: TGTGCCAGCAGCACCGCAGGGGGGGGCAGTGGCTACACCTTC.

This rearrangement joins TRBV5-4 to TRBJ2-3; perhaps TRBD2 as D (5 bases). Germline V gives CDR1 SGHNT, CDR2 YYREEE (reference sequence). V lost 2 bases and J 0 bases, leaving 10 bases between the germline ends. The CDR3 is 15 residues long. The CDR3, as DNA: TGTGCCAGCAGCTTCGAGGGCCAAAGCACAGATACGCAGTATTTT. It codes for CASSFEGQSTDTQYF. The full variable domain, completed using reference TRBV5-4 and TRBJ2-3, is ETGVTQSPTHLIKTRGQQVTLRCSSQSGHNTVSWYQQALGQGPQFIFQYYREEENGRGNFPPRFSGLQFPNYSSELNVNALELDDSALYLCASSFEGQSTDTQYFGPGTRLTVL.

The chain recombines TRBV19 with TRBJ1-5, with a tentative D call TRBD1 (5 bases). Germline-derived CDR1 and CDR2 are LNHDA and SQIVND (reference sequence). The CDR3 covers 13 residues. Trimming shortened V by 7 bases and J by 10 bases, and 17 bases separated the two germline ends. The CDR3 protein is CASTFSGPLPQHF. CDR3 DNA: TGTGCCAGTACGTTCTCAGGGCCTCTCCCCCAGCATTTT.

The chain employs TRBV7-6 and TRBJ1-1; D is possibly TRBD1 (6 bases). The V end lost 1 base, the J end lost 4 bases, and 10 bases lay between the germline ends. From germline, CDR1 is SGHVS and CDR2 FNYEAQ. The CDR3 spans 14 residues. The CDR3, as DNA: TGTGCCAGCAGCTTAGGGGGGGCGAGCACTGAAGCTTTCTTT. This encodes CASSLGGASTEAFF.